The rows below give T cell receptor beta chains drawn from one sample of a study of spatial heterogeneity in lung cancer. TCRdb ran MiXCR on the 5' RACE reads and lists one entry per CDR3 protein. Seen here are under 14,000 distinct CDR3 sequences, roughly a quarter observed once, and the top ten hold 25% to 35%. The source was PBMCs, collected at surgery. Receptors were obtained from a female donor with early-stage non-small cell lung cancer. CDR3s include the opening cysteine and the closing phenylalanine or tryptophan. A D gene is named only where the DNA matches it firmly. Only part of the rows carry a size: once, few, many, or a class if the clone is expanded.

J | size | V | D | DNA | CDR3
TRBJ1-4 | medium-sized | TRBV5-4 | NA | TGTGCCAGCAGCTCTGGACAGAAACTGTTTTTT | CASSSGQKLFF
TRBJ1-2 | medium-sized | TRBV2 | NA | TGTGCCAGCAGACTGACGAGTTATGGCTACACCTTC | CASRLTSYGYTF
TRBJ2-7 | medium-sized | TRBV30 | NA | TGTGCCTGGAGTGTACTTGGTCTCGAGCAGTACTTC | CAWSVLGLEQYF
TRBJ2-5 | medium-sized | TRBV4-1 | NA | TGCGCCAGCAGCCAAGATCCTGGAGTAGCGGAGTACCAAGAGACCCAGTACTTC | CASSQDPGVAEYQETQYF
TRBJ2-2 | NA | TRBV7-2 | NA | TGTGCCAGCAGCTTAGCAAGCGAGCTGTTTTTT | CASSLASELFF
TRBJ1-2 | few | TRBV5-1 | NA | TGCGCCAGCAGCTCATCGTCCGGGACGACGTATGGCTACACCTTC | CASSSSSGTTYGYTF
TRBJ1-3 | few | TRBV6-2/TRBV6-3 | NA | TGTGCCAGCAGTAGCGGTTTCTCTGGAAACACCATATATTTT | CASSSGFSGNTIYF
TRBJ2-7 | few | TRBV28 | TRBD2 | TGTGCCAGCAGTTTGGAAGCGGGAGGGCCGTGGGAGCAGTACTTC | CASSLEAGGPWEQYF
TRBJ2-7 | medium-sized | TRBV20-1 | NA | TGCAGTGCATCGACACGGTCCGTCGTCGAGCAGTACTTC | CSASTRSVVEQYF
TRBJ2-5 | NA | TRBV5-1 | TRBD2 | TGCGCCAGCAGCGCGGGAGGGCCAGGAGAGACCCAGTACTTC | CASSAGGPGETQYF
TRBJ2-7 | NA | TRBV6-4 | TRBD2 | TGTGCCAGCAGTGAGGGGACTAGCGGGAGCCACGAGCAGTACTTC | CASSEGTSGSHEQYF
TRBJ2-1 | few | TRBV20-1 | NA | TGCAGTGCTAGAGATCAGGCGGACAGTCTGCATGAGCAGTTCTTC | CSARDQADSLHEQFF
TRBJ2-2 | medium-sized | TRBV27 | TRBD2 | TGTGCCAGCAGTTCACTAGCGGGAGTAGGCACCGGGGAGCTGTTTTTT | CASSSLAGVGTGELFF
TRBJ1-3 | few | TRBV2 | TRBD1 | TGTGCCAGCATTCCGGGACAGGCAAGCTCTGGAAACACCATATATTTT | CASIPGQASSGNTIYF
TRBJ2-1 | NA | TRBV3-1 | NA | TGTGCCAGCAGCCAAGAGTCGGACAGTTACAATGAGCAGTTCTTC | CASSQESDSYNEQFF
TRBJ2-2 | medium-sized | TRBV7-3 | NA | TGTGCCAGCAGCCGAGGGCACCCGAACACCGGGGAGCTGTTTTTT | CASSRGHPNTGELFF
TRBJ2-2 | NA | TRBV4-3 | NA | TGCGCCAGCAGCCCCCATACTGCCGGGGAGCTGTTTTTT | CASSPHTAGELFF
TRBJ2-5 | NA | TRBV20-1 | NA | TGCAGTGCTTCCCCCCTGCGGGATAGCCAAGAGACCCAGTACTTC | CSASPLRDSQETQYF
TRBJ2-7 | NA | TRBV6-2/TRBV6-3 | TRBD1 | TGTGCCAGCAGCCCCTTCAGGGGGACCTCCTACGAGCAGTACTTC | CASSPFRGTSYEQYF
TRBJ2-7 | NA | TRBV20-1 | TRBD2 | TGCAGTGCTAGGGGTAGCGGGAGGGTAAGCTCCTACGAGCAGTACTTC | CSARGSGRVSSYEQYF
TRBJ2-1 | few | TRBV29-1 | NA | TGCAGCCTACTCCGGGACAAGTACAATGAGCAGTTCTTC | CSLLRDKYNEQFF
TRBJ2-7 | NA | TRBV10-2 | TRBD1 | TGCGCCAGCAGCCTTTACAGGGGACCCTACGAGCAGTACTTC | CASSLYRGPYEQYF
TRBJ2-5 | few | TRBV10-2 | TRBD2 | TGCGCCAGCAGTGAGAGCGGGAGGGAGACCCAGTACTTC | CASSESGRETQYF
TRBJ1-5 | NA | TRBV12-3/TRBV12-4 | TRBD1 | TGTGCCAGCAGCCAGGGGGACCAAGACCAGCCCCAGCATTTT | CASSQGDQDQPQHF
TRBJ2-5 | NA | TRBV2 | NA | TGTGCCAGCAGGACCCGGGGCGAGACCCAGTACTTC | CASRTRGETQYF
TRBJ2-1 | NA | TRBV7-2 | TRBD2 | TGTGCCAGCAGGACCCCGGGACTAGCGGGAGTCAGTGAGCAGTTCTTC | CASRTPGLAGVSEQFF
TRBJ2-7 | NA | TRBV7-2 | TRBD1 | TGTGCCAGCAGCTTAGCGGCCGGGACAGGGGGATTGGAGCAGTACTTC | CASSLAAGTGGLEQYF
TRBJ1-2 | many | TRBV5-1 | NA | TGCGCCAGCAGCCGGACGACCGACGATGGCTACACCTTC | CASSRTTDDGYTF
TRBJ1-1 | many | TRBV4-1 | NA | TGCGCCAGCAGCCAAGACAGCGTTGGGACTGAAGCTTTCTTT | CASSQDSVGTEAFF
TRBJ1-1 | NA | TRBV7-9 | NA | TGTGCCAGCAGCCCGGAGGGACTTCACACTGAAGCTTTCTTT | CASSPEGLHTEAFF
TRBJ2-1 | medium-sized | TRBV6-1 | NA | TGTGCCAGCAGTGCGGGAGAGGGGGTTCCCTACAATGAGCAGTTCTTC | CASSAGEGVPYNEQFF
TRBJ2-3 | NA | TRBV28 | TRBD2 | TGTGCCAGCAGTTCCAGGACTAGCGGGAGGTACAGCACAGATACGCAGTATTTT | CASSSRTSGRYSTDTQYF
TRBJ2-2 | many | TRBV12-3/TRBV12-4 | NA | TGTGCCAGCACCGCCCGGGAGACGAACACCGGGGAGCTGTTTTTT | CASTARETNTGELFF